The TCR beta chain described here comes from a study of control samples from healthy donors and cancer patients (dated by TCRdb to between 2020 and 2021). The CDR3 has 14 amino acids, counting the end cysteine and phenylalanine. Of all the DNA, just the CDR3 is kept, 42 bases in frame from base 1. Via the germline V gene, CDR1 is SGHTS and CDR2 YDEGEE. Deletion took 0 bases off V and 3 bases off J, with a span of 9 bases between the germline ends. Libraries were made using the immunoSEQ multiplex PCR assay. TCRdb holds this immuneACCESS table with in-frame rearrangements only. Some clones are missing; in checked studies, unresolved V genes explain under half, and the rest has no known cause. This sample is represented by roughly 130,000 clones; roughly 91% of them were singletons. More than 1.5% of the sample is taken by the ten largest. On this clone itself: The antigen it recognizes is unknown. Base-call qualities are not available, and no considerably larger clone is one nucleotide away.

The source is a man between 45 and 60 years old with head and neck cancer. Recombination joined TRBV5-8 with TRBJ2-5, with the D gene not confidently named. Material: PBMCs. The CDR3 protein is CASSLGLFKETQYF. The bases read TGTGCCAGCAGCTTGGGTCTATTCAAAGAGACCCAGTACTTC.